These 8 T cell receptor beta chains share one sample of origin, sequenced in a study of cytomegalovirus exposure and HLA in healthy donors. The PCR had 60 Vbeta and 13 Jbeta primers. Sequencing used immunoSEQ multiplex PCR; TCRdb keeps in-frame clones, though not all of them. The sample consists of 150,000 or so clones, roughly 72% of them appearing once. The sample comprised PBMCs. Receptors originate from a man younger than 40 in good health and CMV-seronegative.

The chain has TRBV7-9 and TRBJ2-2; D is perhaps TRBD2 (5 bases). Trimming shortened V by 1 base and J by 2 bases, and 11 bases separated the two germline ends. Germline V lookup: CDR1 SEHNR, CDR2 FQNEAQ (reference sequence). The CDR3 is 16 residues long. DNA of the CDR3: TGTGCCAGCAGCTTAGATCCTAGCTTTAACACCGGGGAGCTGTTTTTT. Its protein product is CASSLDPSFNTGELFF.

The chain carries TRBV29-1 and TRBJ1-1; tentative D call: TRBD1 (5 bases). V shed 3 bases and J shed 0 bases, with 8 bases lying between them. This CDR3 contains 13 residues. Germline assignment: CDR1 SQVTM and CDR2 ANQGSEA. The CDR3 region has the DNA TGCAGCGTTGATGGACACATGAACACTGAAGCTTTCTTT. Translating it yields CSVDGHMNTEAFF.

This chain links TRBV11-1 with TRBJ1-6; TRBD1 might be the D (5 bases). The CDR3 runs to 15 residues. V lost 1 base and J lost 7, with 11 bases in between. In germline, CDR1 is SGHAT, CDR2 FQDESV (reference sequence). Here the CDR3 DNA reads TGTGCCAGCAGCTTAGGTGGAGGGGAAAATTCACCCCTCCACTTT. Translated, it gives CASSLGGGENSPLHF.

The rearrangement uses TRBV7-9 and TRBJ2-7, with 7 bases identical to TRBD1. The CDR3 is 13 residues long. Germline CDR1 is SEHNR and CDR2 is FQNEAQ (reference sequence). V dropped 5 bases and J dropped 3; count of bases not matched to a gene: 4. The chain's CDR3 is CASSTRDSYEQYF. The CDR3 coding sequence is TGTGCCAGCAGCACCCGGGACAGCTACGAGCAGTACTTC.

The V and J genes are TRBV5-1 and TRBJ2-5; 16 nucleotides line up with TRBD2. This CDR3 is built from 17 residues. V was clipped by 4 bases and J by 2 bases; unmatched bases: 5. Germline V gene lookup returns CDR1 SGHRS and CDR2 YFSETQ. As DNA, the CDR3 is TGCGCCAGCAGCCAGGGACTAGCGGGGGGGGTGCAAGAGACCCAGTACTTC. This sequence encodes CASSQGLAGGVQETQYF.

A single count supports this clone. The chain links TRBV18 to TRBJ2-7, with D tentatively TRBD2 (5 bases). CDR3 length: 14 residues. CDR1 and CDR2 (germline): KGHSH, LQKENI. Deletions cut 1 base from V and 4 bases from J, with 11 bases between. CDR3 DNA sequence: TGTGCCAGCTCACCACAAGGACTCCGGTACGAGCAGTACTTC. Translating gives CASSPQGLRYEQYF.

CDR3 bases: TGTGCCAGCAGACCCCGACTAGCGGGGACTCAAGAGACCCAGTACTTC. This encodes CASRPRLAGTQETQYF. V is TRBV27 and J is TRBJ2-5; 11 bases map to TRBD2. V trimming: 6 bases; J trimming: 2 bases; junction bases outside the gene matches: 8. Germline CDR1 and CDR2: MNHEY and SMNVEV (reference sequence). CDR3 length equals 16 residues.

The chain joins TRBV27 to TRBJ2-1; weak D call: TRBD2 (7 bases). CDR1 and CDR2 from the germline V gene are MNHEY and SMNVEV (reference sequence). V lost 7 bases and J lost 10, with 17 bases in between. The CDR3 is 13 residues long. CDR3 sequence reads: CASKEGGRREQFF. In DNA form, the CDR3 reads TGTGCCAGCAAGGAGGGGGGGCGAAGAGAGCAGTTCTTC.